These 8 T cell receptor beta chains were all obtained from the same sample, sequenced in a study of CD8 T cells in Susac syndrome. Random-hexamer reverse transcription was applied to about 0.45 to 1 ug RNA. TCRdb fed the immunoSEQ multiplex PCR reads into MiXCR, producing one record per CDR3 protein. Of about 130,000 distinct CDR3 sequences listed, around 91% are singletons. The sequenced material came from CD8+ T cells from PBMCs. The receptors were gathered from a human donor with multiple sclerosis.

The chain combines TRBV6-5 with TRBJ2-7; D is ambiguous. V was shortened by 6 bases and J by 0 bases, with 9 bases between the two germline ends. The CDR3 length is 13 residues. Germline lookup yields CDR1 MNHEY and CDR2 SVGAGI. The CDR3 region has the DNA TGTGCCAGCAGGCTCCCAAGCTCCTACGAGCAGTACTTC. Its protein is CASRLPSSYEQYF.

This chain links TRBV19 with TRBJ2-7; TRBD1 might be the D (6 bases). The CDR3 extends over 14 amino acids. Trimming took 7 bases from V and 4 from J, leaving 17 bases between them. Germline V CDR1 and CDR2: LNHDA, SQIVND (reference sequence). CDR3 DNA sequence: TGTGCCAGTAAATTTGCGACAGGAGAATACGAGCAGTACTTC. Translation: CASKFATGEYEQYF.

As regards this clonotype: Mismatch with germline at one junction end may stem from a read error. The CDR3 protein is CSARTSGVLFF. The DNA of the CDR3 is TGCAGTGCTAGAACCTCCGGGGTGCTGTTTTTT. The chain uses TRBV20-1 and TRBJ2-2, with D possibly TRBD2 on 5 matching bases. This CDR3 spans 11 amino acids. CDR1 is DFQATT and CDR2 is SNEGSKA in the germline V gene (reference sequence).

V gene TRBV3-1 combines with J gene TRBJ1-4; no reliable D call. V was shortened by 1 base and J by 7 bases, with 13 bases between the two germline ends. Per the germline V gene, CDR1 is LGHDT and CDR2 is YNNKEL (reference sequence). The CDR3 is 15 amino acids. The CDR3 sequence is CASSQGPGEGEKLFF. The CDR3 bases are TGTGCCAGCAGCCAAGGTCCGGGTGAAGGTGAAAAACTGTTTTTT.

J is TRBJ2-2 and V is TRBV4-3; tentative D call: TRBD1 (6 bases). Trimming removed 0 bases at V and 9 bases at J, with 17 bases between. Per germline, CDR1 LGHNA and CDR2 YSLEER. The CDR3 has 16 amino acids. CDR3 nucleotide sequence: TGCGCCAGCAGCCAAGATGTGGGACACCTTACCAGGGAGCTGTTTTTT. Its translation is CASSQDVGHLTRELFF.

V usage is TRBV5-1 and J usage is TRBJ2-7, with D possibly matching TRBD2 (6 bases). The CDR3 is made up of 15 amino acids. V lost 10 bases and J 3 bases, leaving 23 bases between the germline ends. Germline CDR1 reads SGHRS; CDR2 reads YFSETQ. The CDR3, as DNA: TGCGCCTCCACTTCGACCGGGGCCGGGGGCTACGAGCAGTACTTC. Its protein is CASTSTGAGGYEQYF.

In DNA, the CDR3 is TGTGCCAGCAGTTTATCGACGGGTTCCTCCTACGAGCAGTACTTC. Its translation is CASSLSTGSSYEQYF. The chain joins TRBV27 to TRBJ2-7; the D is unclear. Trimming took 0 bases from V and 0 from J, leaving 9 bases between them. This CDR3 spans 15 amino acids. Germline CDR1 reads MNHEY; CDR2 reads SMNVEV (reference sequence).

V usage is TRBV20-1 and J usage is TRBJ2-3; D is perhaps TRBD1 (6 bases). The CDR3 sequence is 15 residues long. CDR1 DFQATT and CDR2 SNEGSKA come from the germline V gene (reference sequence). V was clipped by 5 bases and J by 3 bases, with 18 bases between them. The CDR3 DNA reads as TGCAGTGCTCCCGGGACACCTTCTGGTACAGATACGCAGTATTTT. Translated: CSAPGTPSGTDTQYF.